The next 19 T cell receptor beta chains were all read from a single sample in a study of T cell changes during pregnancy in multiple sclerosis. Generated by immunoSEQ multiplex PCR, the TCRdb table keeps only in-frame clones and is missing some. The sample holds tens of thousands of clones, about 95% seen once. The source was CD8+ T cells from peripheral blood mononuclear cells, collected after pregnancy. The receptors were sampled from a female donor with multiple sclerosis, enrolled in a pregnancy study.

The chain links TRBV2 to TRBJ1-1, with D perhaps matching TRBD1 (6 bases). This CDR3 comprises 14 residues. V lost 6 bases to trimming and J lost 3 bases, with 14 bases between them. The germline CDR1 and CDR2 sequences are SNHLY and FYNNEI. DNA for the CDR3: TGTGCCAGCAGCAAAACAGGGCCGGACACTGAAGCTTTCTTT. Translation: CASSKTGPDTEAFF.

This sequence joins TRBV5-1 and TRBJ2-1; 11 bases agree with TRBD2. V was pared by 2 bases and J by 7 bases, with 5 bases of the junction left unmatched. CDR3 size: 15 residues. Germline V gene data show CDR1 as SGHRS and CDR2 as YFSETQ. CDR3 in DNA: TGCGCCAGCAGCTTAACTAGCGGGAGTGTGAATGAGCAGTTCTTC. Amino acid sequence: CASSLTSGSVNEQFF.

The chain recombines TRBV5-5 with TRBJ2-7; D is uncertain. The CDR3 length is 13 residues. The germline CDR1 and CDR2 sequences are SGHKS and YYEKEE (reference sequence). The germline V and J ends were trimmed by 4 bases and 6 bases, with 14 bases remaining between them. The chain's CDR3 is CASSPYRVREQYF. As DNA, the CDR3 is TGTGCCAGCAGCCCCTACCGGGTCCGCGAGCAGTACTTC.

In its sample, this clone was seen once. J is TRBJ1-1 and V is TRBV4-1; TRBD1 might be the D (5 bases). The CDR3 covers 14 residues. Germline CDR1 reads MGHRA; CDR2 reads YSYEKL. V was pared by 4 bases and J by 1 base, with 10 bases between. The CDR3 coding sequence is TGCGCCAGCAGCCTAATAACAGGGAACACTGAAGCTTTCTTT. The encoded protein is CASSLITGNTEAFF.

The J gene is TRBJ2-1, the V gene TRBV7-9; 12 bases align to TRBD1. Trimming at V came to 3 bases and at J to 7 bases, leaving 7 bases not matched to a gene. The CDR3 has 16 residues. Germline V CDR1 and CDR2: SEHNR, FQNEAQ (reference sequence). The CDR3 DNA follows: TGTGCCAGCAGCTTGCTCCGGGACAGGGGGCGGAATGAGCAGTTCTTC. Protein sequence: CASSLLRDRGRNEQFF.

The chain carries TRBV7-9 and TRBJ2-1; a weak D match, TRBD1 (6 bases). The CDR3 is 14 residues long. The germline V and J ends were trimmed by 3 bases and 7 bases, with 13 bases remaining between them. Germline lookup yields CDR1 SEHNR and CDR2 FQNEAQ (reference sequence). The CDR3 DNA reads as TGTGCCAGCAGCTTTTACCGTACAGGGAATGAGCAGTTCTTC. Its translation: CASSFYRTGNEQFF.

The V and J genes are TRBV7-9 and TRBJ2-7; D gene uncertain. The CDR3 totals 14 residues. V was trimmed by 4 bases and J by 2 bases, leaving 12 bases between them. Germline-derived CDR1 and CDR2 are SEHNR and FQNEAQ (reference sequence). DNA of the CDR3: TGTGCCAGCAGCTCCCTCAACAACCCCTACGAGCAGTACTTC. Protein: CASSSLNNPYEQYF.

The chain employs TRBV4-1 and TRBJ1-1; weak D call: TRBD1 (6 bases). CDR1 is MGHRA and CDR2 is YSYEKL in the germline V gene. This CDR3 contains 15 residues. The V end was cut by 4 bases, the J end by 7 bases, with 19 bases between. The CDR3 DNA sequence: TGCGCCAGCAGCCCCTCTACAAGCAGGGGCAGTGAAGCTTTCTTT. This gives the protein CASSPSTSRGSEAFF.

The DNA of the CDR3 is TGTGCCAGCAGACAGGGGGGGACCTACAATGAGCAGTTCTTC. This gives the protein CASRQGGTYNEQFF. The chain employs TRBV27 and TRBJ2-1; TRBD1 is a possible D gene (8 bases). CDR1 is MNHEY and CDR2 is SMNVEV in the germline V gene (reference sequence). The CDR3 is made up of 14 amino acids. V was clipped by 6 bases and J by 2 bases, with 11 bases between them.

This chain links TRBV6-1 with TRBJ1-2; D remains unclear. The CDR3 covers 15 residues. Germline V gene data show CDR1 as MNHNS and CDR2 as SASEGT. Trimming stripped 1 base from V and 2 bases from J, with 11 bases between. The CDR3 DNA sequence: TGTGCCAGCAGTGAAGATGCGTCCGGGAACTATGGCTACACCTTC. This encodes CASSEDASGNYGYTF.

J is TRBJ2-1 and V is TRBV6-1, with 7 bases lining up with TRBD2. There are 15 residues in the CDR3. J gave up 1 base and V 2 bases, and 2 bases lay outside the gene matches. Germline CDR1 MNHNS, CDR2 SASEGT. The CDR3 reads CASSETGGSYNEQFF. CDR3 in DNA: TGTGCCAGCAGTGAAACCGGGGGGTCCTACAATGAGCAGTTCTTC.

The chain joins TRBV5-4 to TRBJ2-5; maybe TRBD2 (7 bases). Germline values: CDR1 SGHNT, CDR2 YYREEE (reference sequence). V was shortened by 5 bases and J by 2 bases, with 13 bases between the two germline ends. This CDR3 is built from 14 residues. CDR3 in DNA: TGTGCCAGCAGACCAAGGGGGGGTCAAGAGACCCAGTACTTC. It translates to CASRPRGGQETQYF.

The chain combines TRBV9 with TRBJ1-2; weak D call: TRBD1 (6 bases). The germline V gene has CDR1 SGDLS and CDR2 YYNGEE. The CDR3 has 19 amino acids. Trimming took off 0 bases at V and 0 bases at J, with 21 bases between the two ends. Written as DNA, the CDR3 is TGTGCCAGCAGCGTAGAGGGGATGGGAGGGGGAGGCCCTAACTATGGCTACACCTTC. Protein: CASSVEGMGGGGPNYGYTF.

The rearrangement joins TRBV9 to TRBJ2-3; 11 positions match TRBD2. CDR1 is SGDLS and CDR2 is YYNGEE in the germline V gene. V was pared by 0 bases and J by 4 bases, with 1 base of the junction left unmatched. The length of the CDR3 is 15 residues. CDR3 coding DNA: TGTGCCAGCAGCGTAGTAGCGGGAGGGTCAGATACGCAGTATTTT. It yields the protein CASSVVAGGSDTQYF. Full variable domain (remainder filled in from reference TRBV9 and TRBJ2-3): DSGVTQTPKHLITATGQRVTLRCSPRSGDLSVYWYQQSLDQGLQFLIQYYNGEERAKGNILERFSAQQFPDLHSELNLSSLELGDSALYFCASSVVAGGSDTQYFGPGTRLTVL.

The chain carries TRBV5-4 and TRBJ2-7, with D hard to call. V lost 4 bases, J lost 6 bases, and 11 bases lay in between. CDR3 length: 12 residues. Germline CDR1 is SGHNT and CDR2 is YYREEE (reference sequence). CDR3 protein: CASSDAAPEQYF. CDR3 nucleotide sequence: TGTGCCAGCAGCGACGCGGCGCCCGAGCAGTACTTC.

The chain joins TRBV5-1 to TRBJ2-5; 15 nucleotides align to TRBD2. J gave up 4 bases and V 3 bases, and 10 bases lay outside the gene matches. Germline V gene lookup returns CDR1 SGHRS and CDR2 YFSETQ. CDR3 length: 18 amino acids. Here the CDR3 reads CASSSGLAGGPGRETQYF. CDR3 sequence (DNA): TGCGCCAGCAGCTCCGGACTAGCGGGAGGGCCTGGTCGAGAGACCCAGTACTTC.

The V gene is TRBV19, the J gene TRBJ1-4, with D perhaps matching TRBD1 (5 bases). Per the germline V gene, CDR1 is LNHDA and CDR2 is SQIVND (reference sequence). V lost 4 bases to trimming and J lost 8 bases, with 11 bases between them. The CDR3 length is 13 residues. The chain's CDR3 is CASSRGETEKLFF. DNA for the CDR3: TGTGCCAGTAGTAGGGGCGAGACCGAAAAACTGTTTTTT.

This chain links TRBV11-2 with TRBJ2-1; possibly TRBD1 for D (5 bases). The V end lost 4 bases, the J end lost 4 bases, and 8 bases lay between the germline ends. CDR1 and CDR2 (germline): SGHAT, FQNNGV. The CDR3 extends over 13 amino acids. This CDR3 is CASSSTDYNEQFF. The CDR3 coding sequence is TGTGCCAGCAGCTCGACAGATTACAATGAGCAGTTCTTC. Looking up the rest from reference TRBV11-2 and TRBJ2-1 gives the full variable domain: EAGVAQSPRYKIIEKRQSVAFWCNPISGHATLYWYQQILGQGPKLLIQFQNNGVVDDSQLPKDRFSAERLKGVDSTLKIQPAKLEDSAVYLCASSSTDYNEQFFGPGTRLTVL.

This chain joins TRBV29-1 and TRBJ2-7; no clear D. The CDR3 runs 12 residues. V was shortened by 0 bases and J by 2 bases, with 5 bases between the two germline ends. Germline V gives CDR1 SQVTM, CDR2 ANQGSEA. The CDR3: CSVEDPPYEQYF. CDR3 coding DNA: TGCAGCGTTGAAGACCCTCCCTACGAGCAGTACTTC.